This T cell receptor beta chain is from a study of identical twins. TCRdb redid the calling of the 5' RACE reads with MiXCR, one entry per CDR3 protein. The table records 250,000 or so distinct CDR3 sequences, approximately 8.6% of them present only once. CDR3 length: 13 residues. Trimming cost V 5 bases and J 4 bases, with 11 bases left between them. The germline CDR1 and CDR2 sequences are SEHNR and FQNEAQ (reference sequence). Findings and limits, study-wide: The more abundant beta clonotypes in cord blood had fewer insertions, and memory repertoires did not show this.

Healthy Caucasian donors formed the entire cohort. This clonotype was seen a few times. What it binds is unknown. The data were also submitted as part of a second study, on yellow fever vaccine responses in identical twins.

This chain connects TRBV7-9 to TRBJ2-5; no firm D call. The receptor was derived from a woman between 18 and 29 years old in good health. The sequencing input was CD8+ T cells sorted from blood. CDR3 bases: TGTGCCAGCAGCCTTACCCCGGGAGAGACCCAGTACTTC. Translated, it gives CASSLTPGETQYF.